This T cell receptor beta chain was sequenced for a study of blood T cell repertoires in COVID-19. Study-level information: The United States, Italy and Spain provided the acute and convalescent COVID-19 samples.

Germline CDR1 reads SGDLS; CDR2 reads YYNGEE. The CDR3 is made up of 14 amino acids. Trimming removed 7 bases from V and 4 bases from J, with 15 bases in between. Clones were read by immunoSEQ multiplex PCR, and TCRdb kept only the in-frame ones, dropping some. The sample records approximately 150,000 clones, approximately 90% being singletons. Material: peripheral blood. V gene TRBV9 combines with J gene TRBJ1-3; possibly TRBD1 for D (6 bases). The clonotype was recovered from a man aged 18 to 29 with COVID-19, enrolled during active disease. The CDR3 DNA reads TGTGCCAGCCAACGGGTCGACAGGGGAAACACCATATATTTT. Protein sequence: CASQRVDRGNTIYF. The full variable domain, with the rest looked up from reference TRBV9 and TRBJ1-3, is DSGVTQTPKHLITATGQRVTLRCSPRSGDLSVYWYQQSLDQGLQFLIQYYNGEERAKGNILERFSAQQFPDLHSELNLSSLELGDSALYFCASQRVDRGNTIYFGEGSWLTVV.